Listed here are 30 T cell receptor beta chains from one sample, sequenced in a study of cytomegalovirus exposure and HLA in healthy donors. Vbeta (60) and Jbeta (13) primers were used in the PCR. The repertoire was sequenced with immunoSEQ multiplex PCR; TCRdb's copy has only in-frame clones and lacks some. Among around 65,000 clones, 62% were seen once, and the ten largest hold around 2.8%. The sample consisted of PBMCs. Source of these receptors: a man aged 25-45 years in good health and CMV-seronegative.

This clone was counted only a few times. As DNA, the CDR3 is TGTGCCAGCAGCCCCGCGGCAGTTTCCGAAGCTTTCTTT. Translating it yields CASSPAAVSEAFF. The chain uses TRBV27 and TRBJ1-1; no clear D. V lost 6 bases and J lost 8, with 16 bases in between. Germline V gene sequence: CDR1 MNHEY, CDR2 SMNVEV (reference sequence). This CDR3 region has 13 residues.

This clone turned up a few times. The chain joins TRBV5-4 to TRBJ1-2, with a tentative D call TRBD1 (6 bases). V was pared by 1 base and J by 0 bases, with 7 bases between. The V gene's germline CDR1 is SGHNT and CDR2 YYREEE (reference sequence). The CDR3 spans 14 residues. CDR3 nucleotide sequence: TGTGCCAGCAGCTTGACAGGGTCTAACTATGGCTACACCTTC. It codes for CASSLTGSNYGYTF.

The gene calls are TRBV6-5 and TRBJ2-5, with a possible D match to TRBD2 (6 bases). V lost 0 bases and J lost 10, with 12 bases in between. The CDR3 length is 13 residues. Per germline, CDR1 MNHEY and CDR2 SVGAGI. In DNA form, the CDR3 reads TGTGCCAGCAGTTACTCGATGGTAGCGGACCAGTACTTC. Translated, it gives CASSYSMVADQYF.

This sequence joins TRBV5-1 and TRBJ1-2, with no clear D. In germline, CDR1 is SGHRS, CDR2 YFSETQ. CDR3 length: 12 amino acids. The V end was cut by 5 bases, the J end by 3 bases, with 8 bases between. The CDR3 reads CASREGDYGYTF. CDR3 DNA: TGCGCCAGCAGGGAGGGCGACTATGGCTACACCTTC.

V gene TRBV5-1 combines with J gene TRBJ2-1; maybe TRBD2 (6 bases). CDR1 SGHRS and CDR2 YFSETQ come from the germline V gene. With 3 bases removed from V and 3 bases from J, the gap between germline ends came to 13 bases. This CDR3 region has 15 residues. The CDR3 DNA reads TGCGCCAGCAGCTCGGAGGGAGGAGACTACAATGAGCAGTTCTTC. Protein: CASSSEGGDYNEQFF.

The genes are TRBV10-3 and TRBJ2-1, with 9 bases that match TRBD1. V shed 4 bases and J 0 bases; nucleotides not matched to a gene: 10. The CDR3 loop spans 18 amino acids. Germline V CDR1 and CDR2: ENHRY, SYGVKD. CDR3 loop: CAISGPGQGSVSYNEQFF. CDR3 DNA: TGTGCCATCAGTGGTCCGGGACAGGGTAGTGTCTCCTACAATGAGCAGTTCTTC.

The gene calls are TRBV7-2 and TRBJ2-7, with 11 positions matching TRBD2. This CDR3 region has 18 residues. Germline V lookup: CDR1 SGHTA, CDR2 FQGNSA. The V and J ends lost 1 base and 7 bases, in that order; junction bases with no gene match: 15. The CDR3 sequence is CASSLVSLLAGGRWEQYF. The CDR3 DNA reads as TGTGCCAGCAGCTTAGTCTCGTTGCTAGCGGGGGGCCGCTGGGAGCAGTACTTC.

In its sample, this clone was seen a few times. The chain links TRBV6-5 to TRBJ1-1; 9 positions match TRBD1. The CDR3 is made up of 16 amino acids. Looked up from germline, CDR1 is MNHEY and CDR2 is SVGAGI. V was pared by 2 bases and J by 3 bases, with 7 bases of the junction left unmatched. The CDR3 DNA follows: TGTGCCAGCAGTTACGGGGAATGGACAGGGGACACTGAAGCTTTCTTT. Translation gives CASSYGEWTGDTEAFF.

The genes are TRBV16 and TRBJ2-2; 8 bases are a match to TRBD2. Germline CDR1 reads KGHSY; CDR2 reads FQNENV. The J segment lost 2 bases and the V segment lost 5 bases, leaving 4 bases of the junction unmatched. The length of the CDR3 is 15 residues. The CDR3 DNA is TGTGCCAGCAGCTTAGCGGGGATAAACACCGGGGAGCTGTTTTTT. This sequence encodes CASSLAGINTGELFF. Filled out from reference TRBV16 and TRBJ2-2, the complete variable domain reads GEEVAQTPKHLVRGEGQKAKLYCAPIKGHSYVFWYQQVLKNEFKFLISFQNENVFDETGMPKERFSAKCLPNSPCSLEIQATKLEDSAVYFCASSLAGINTGELFFGEGSRLTVL.

The chain carries TRBV6-5 and TRBJ2-7, with TRBD1 matching over 10 bases. Losses at the gene ends were 6 bases for V and 2 bases for J; bases not matched to a gene: 4. Germline V gives CDR1 MNHEY, CDR2 SVGAGI. This CDR3 has 14 residues. The CDR3 here is CASRRDRGPYEQYF. The CDR3 DNA reads as TGTGCCAGCAGGCGGGACAGGGGTCCCTACGAGCAGTACTTC.

The chain uses TRBV11-1 and TRBJ2-7; 8 nucleotides line up with TRBD2. With V trimmed by 6 bases and J by 3 bases, 7 bases remained unmatched. Germline V gene data show CDR1 as SGHAT and CDR2 as FQDESV (reference sequence). The CDR3 spans 14 residues. The CDR3 coding sequence is TGTGCCAGCAGTTCAGCGGGGGACTTCTACGAGCAGTACTTC. This codes for CASSSAGDFYEQYF. Variable domain in full (rest from reference TRBV11-1 and TRBJ2-7): EAEVAQSPRYKITEKSQAVAFWCDPISGHATLYWYRQILGQGPELLVQFQDESVVDDSQLPKDRFSAERLKGVDSTLKIQPAELGDSAMYLCASSSAGDFYEQYFGPGTRLTVT.

V and J are TRBV11-1 and TRBJ2-5, with 7 bases identical to TRBD1. The V gene's germline CDR1 is SGHAT and CDR2 FQDESV (reference sequence). The CDR3 runs to 14 residues. The V gene end was trimmed by 5 bases and the J gene end by 0 bases; junction bases not matched to a gene: 3. CDR3 bases: TGTGCCAGCAGCCCGGACAGGTACCAAGAGACCCAGTACTTC. Residues: CASSPDRYQETQYF.

This chain links TRBV10-3 with TRBJ2-1; 8 positions agree with TRBD1. Trimming removed 4 bases from V and 8 bases from J; junction bases left unmatched: 10. This CDR3 is 15 amino acids long. Germline CDR1 is ENHRY and CDR2 is SYGVKD. Here the CDR3 reads CAISGGEQGGDEQFF. CDR3 in DNA: TGTGCCATCAGTGGAGGGGAACAGGGGGGTGATGAGCAGTTCTTC.

This clone was found once. The V call is TRBV29-1, the J call TRBJ1-1, with 7 bases aligning to TRBD1. After removal of 7 bases from V and 0 bases from J, the junction contained 8 bases not matched to a gene. Germline V gene data show CDR1 as SQVTM and CDR2 as ANQGSEA. CDR3 length: 14 amino acids. CDR3 protein: CSAEPGTVNTEAFF. The CDR3 DNA reads as TGCAGCGCAGAACCCGGGACAGTGAACACTGAAGCTTTCTTT.

V usage is TRBV11-2 and J usage is TRBJ2-7; D may be TRBD2 (5 bases). The CDR3 extends over 17 amino acids. With 6 bases removed from V and 6 bases from J, the gap between germline ends came to 27 bases. CDR1 and CDR2 from the germline V gene are SGHAT and FQNNGV. CDR3 in amino acids: CASRLREGQPSRLEQYF. The CDR3 region has the DNA TGTGCCAGCAGGCTTCGTGAGGGCCAACCCAGCCGGCTCGAGCAGTACTTC.

The V call is TRBV2, the J call TRBJ2-6; unclear D gene. Germline V gives CDR1 SNHLY, CDR2 FYNNEI. This CDR3 contains 13 residues. Trimming left V 6 bases short and J 1 base short, with 4 bases between. The CDR3: CASRASGANVLTF. CDR3 nucleotides: TGTGCCAGCAGGGCTTCTGGGGCCAACGTCCTGACTTTC.

This clone was seen a single time. The chain has TRBV5-4 and TRBJ1-5, with D tentatively TRBD1 (5 bases). Trimming removed 1 base at V and 5 bases at J, with 7 bases between. Germline values: CDR1 SGHNT, CDR2 YYREEE (reference sequence). The CDR3 extends over 13 amino acids. CDR3 coding DNA: TGTGCCAGCAGCTTGTGGGGGGATCAGCCCCAGCATTTT. This gives the protein CASSLWGDQPQHF.

The rearrangement joins TRBV5-1 to TRBJ1-2, with TRBD1 as a possible D gene (6 bases). Per germline, CDR1 SGHRS and CDR2 YFSETQ. This CDR3 has 14 amino acids. The V gene lost 0 bases and the J gene lost 7 bases, with 13 bases spanning the gap. In DNA form, the CDR3 reads TGCGCCAGCAGCTTGGATACAGGGTCGAGTGGCTACACCTTC. It is translated as CASSLDTGSSGYTF.

The gene calls are TRBV4-1 and TRBJ2-3, with TRBD1 matching over 7 bases. This CDR3 contains 15 residues. Germline V gene lookup returns CDR1 MGHRA and CDR2 YSYEKL. The V and J ends lost 3 bases and 5 bases, in that order; junction bases with no gene match: 8. The CDR3 sequence is CASSHAGGSGDTQYF. CDR3 bases: TGCGCCAGCAGCCACGCAGGGGGATCGGGAGATACGCAGTATTTT.

V and J are TRBV6-5 and TRBJ2-1, with D tentatively TRBD1 (6 bases). Germline CDR1 and CDR2: MNHEY and SVGAGI. Trimming stripped 4 bases from V and 6 bases from J, with 16 bases between. The CDR3 runs to 15 residues. The DNA of the CDR3 is TGTGCCAGCAGTTGGACAGTAGAAGAGACCAATGAGCAGTTCTTC. It codes for CASSWTVEETNEQFF.

The rearrangement links TRBV6-5 to TRBJ1-5; possibly TRBD1 for D (6 bases). V lost 9 bases and J lost 0, with 12 bases in between. This CDR3 spans 14 amino acids. CDR1 is MNHEY and CDR2 is SVGAGI in the germline V gene. This CDR3 is CASRDTYSNQPQHF. As DNA, the CDR3 is TGTGCCAGTCGGGACACCTATAGCAATCAGCCCCAGCATTTT.

This clone appeared a few times. V gene TRBV5-4 combines with J gene TRBJ2-7; 7 bases map to TRBD1. From germline, CDR1 is SGHNT and CDR2 YYREEE (reference sequence). Losses at the gene ends were 0 bases for V and 1 base for J; bases not matched to a gene: 1. There are 14 residues in the CDR3. The CDR3 bases are TGTGCCAGCAGCTTGGGACAGGGATCCTACGAGCAGTACTTC. This sequence encodes CASSLGQGSYEQYF.

This chain connects TRBV29-1 to TRBJ1-1; 8 nucleotides agree with TRBD1. CDR3 size: 13 residues. Germline CDR1 is SQVTM and CDR2 is ANQGSEA. Trimming at V came to 3 bases and at J to 5 bases, leaving 5 bases not matched to a gene. DNA of the CDR3: TGCAGCGTTGAGTTCAGGGGGCCAACTGAAGCTTTCTTT. Residues: CSVEFRGPTEAFF.

The chain employs TRBV29-1 and TRBJ1-2, with D maybe TRBD1 (5 bases). V lost 3 bases, J lost 7 bases, and 15 bases lay in between. Germline V gives CDR1 SQVTM, CDR2 ANQGSEA. CDR3 length: 13 residues. The CDR3 sequence is CSVDPGLGGGYTF. The CDR3, as DNA: TGCAGCGTTGATCCGGGCCTGGGGGGTGGCTACACCTTC.

This chain connects TRBV7-6 to TRBJ2-7, with D perhaps TRBD2 (6 bases). This CDR3 spans 13 amino acids. Trimming removed 3 bases from V and 2 bases from J, with 8 bases in between. The germline V gene encodes CDR1 SGHVS and CDR2 FNYEAQ. This CDR3 reads CASSLAGTYEQYF. The DNA for the CDR3 is TGTGCCAGCAGCTTGGCGGGAACCTACGAGCAGTACTTC.

The chain has TRBV6-5 and TRBJ2-7; 7 bases agree with TRBD1. Trimming removed 5 bases from V and 7 bases from J; junction bases left unmatched: 11. Germline values: CDR1 MNHEY, CDR2 SVGAGI. There are 14 residues in the CDR3. The CDR3 DNA is TGTGCCAGCAGTCAAAGGACAGGCCCTTGGGAGCAGTACTTC. This codes for CASSQRTGPWEQYF.

This sequence joins TRBV6-5 and TRBJ2-1, with 7 bases that match TRBD1. Trimming at V came to 4 bases and at J to 8 bases, leaving 11 bases not matched to a gene. The germline gives CDR1 MNHEY, CDR2 SVGAGI. This CDR3 has 15 residues. CDR3 residues: CASSSGAYRGHEQFF. For the CDR3, the DNA is TGTGCCAGCAGTTCCGGAGCATACAGGGGACATGAGCAGTTCTTC.

The chain couples TRBV2 to TRBJ2-5, with a possible D match to TRBD1 (6 bases). Germline CDR1 reads SNHLY; CDR2 reads FYNNEI. The germline V and J ends were trimmed by 7 bases and 5 bases, with 23 bases remaining between them. The CDR3 length is 16 residues. The CDR3 protein is CASKLQGPQIGETQYF. The CDR3 bases are TGTGCCAGCAAGCTGCAGGGGCCCCAGATAGGTGAGACCCAGTACTTC.

The CDR3 spells CASSTDRGIQETQYF. The CDR3 nucleotides are TGCGCCAGCAGCACGGACAGGGGAATCCAAGAGACCCAGTACTTC. The chain recombines TRBV5-1 with TRBJ2-5; TRBD1 matches at 9 bases. Germline-derived CDR1 and CDR2 are SGHRS and YFSETQ. The CDR3 length is 15 residues. Unmatched junction bases numbered 5, after V lost 4 bases and J lost 1 base.

This clone has only a few counts. The rearrangement joins TRBV6-6 to TRBJ2-1; D unresolved. Trimming shortened V by 5 bases and J by 0 bases, and 11 bases separated the two germline ends. Germline values: CDR1 MNHNY, CDR2 SVGAGI (reference sequence). The CDR3 is 15 residues long. The CDR3: CASSLDVSSYNEQFF. The CDR3 coding sequence is TGTGCCAGCAGTCTAGACGTGAGCTCCTACAATGAGCAGTTCTTC.